Each of the 18 T cell receptor beta chains below was sequenced from the same sample in a study of early stage breast cancer tumors. Sequencing was performed with immunoSEQ multiplex PCR; in TCRdb, only in-frame clones are kept and a portion is missing. The table shows 12,000 to 15,000 clones, with approximately 84% occurring only once. Sequencing input: normal breast tissue next to the tumor. The receptor source for this set is a person aged 25 to 45 with breast cancer.

The J gene is TRBJ2-1, the V gene TRBV6-4, with TRBD2 identical over 7 bases. Per the germline V gene, CDR1 is MRHNA and CDR2 is SNTAGT. V dropped 6 bases and J dropped 6; count of bases not matched to a gene: 8. This CDR3 has 14 amino acids. The CDR3 coding sequence is TGTGCCAGCAGCAGAACGGGGGAGGGCAATGAGCAGTTCTTC. This codes for CASSRTGEGNEQFF.

This clone was observed a handful of times. The chain has TRBV19 and TRBJ1-1; a weak D match, TRBD1 (5 bases). In germline, CDR1 is LNHDA, CDR2 SQIVND (reference sequence). This CDR3 is built from 15 residues. Deletions cut 4 bases from V and 1 base from J, with 13 bases between. CDR3 amino acids: CASSTPGSRNTEAFF. As DNA, the CDR3 is TGTGCCAGTAGTACCCCAGGGTCGCGGAACACTGAAGCTTTCTTT.

The chain is built from TRBV29-1 and TRBJ1-2; no clear D gene. This CDR3 spans 13 amino acids. Looked up from germline, CDR1 is SQVTM and CDR2 is ANQGSEA. V lost 2 bases to trimming and J lost 2 bases, with 9 bases between them. CDR3 nucleotide sequence: TGCAGCGTTGAAAGGATGGGCAACTATGGCTACACCTTC. Its protein is CSVERMGNYGYTF.

This clone has only one observation. V and J are TRBV7-2 and TRBJ2-5, with a possible D match to TRBD2 (6 bases). Looked up from germline, CDR1 is SGHTA and CDR2 is FQGNSA. There are 14 residues in the CDR3. Deletions cut 5 bases from V and 4 bases from J, with 14 bases between. The CDR3 loop is CASSHPPAGETQYF. The CDR3 DNA follows: TGTGCCAGCAGCCACCCGCCAGCGGGAGAGACCCAGTACTTC.

The chain recombines TRBV6-6 with TRBJ2-7; the D is unclear. The CDR3 spans 11 residues. Trimming shortened V by 1 base and J by 7 bases, and 5 bases separated the two germline ends. CDR1 is MNHNY, CDR2 SVGAGI, per germline (reference sequence). The CDR3 DNA is TGTGCCAGCAGTTACTTCGAAGAGCAGTACTTC. This encodes CASSYFEEQYF.

J is TRBJ1-1 and V is TRBV28, with 10 bases lining up with TRBD1. This CDR3 spans 15 amino acids. The V gene end was trimmed by 2 bases and the J gene end by 6 bases; junction bases not matched to a gene: 6. Looked up from germline, CDR1 is MDHEN and CDR2 is SYDVKM. CDR3 residues: CASSLVGQGWAEAFF. The CDR3 region has the DNA TGTGCCAGCAGTTTAGTGGGACAGGGGTGGGCTGAAGCTTTCTTT.

In DNA, the CDR3 is TGTGCCAGCAGCCTAGGGCTAGCGGAGGCCACCGGGGAGCTGTTTTTT. It encodes CASSLGLAEATGELFF. This chain links TRBV7-9 with TRBJ2-2; 7 nucleotides align to TRBD2. The CDR3 sequence is 16 residues long. Germline loops: CDR1 SEHNR, CDR2 FQNEAQ (reference sequence). The trim removed 5 bases at V and 4 bases at J, leaving 10 bases unmatched.

The chain is built from TRBV9 and TRBJ2-1; D is undetermined. The CDR3 length is 16 residues. The V gene lost 0 bases and the J gene lost 7 bases, with 17 bases spanning the gap. Germline V gives CDR1 SGDLS, CDR2 YYNGEE. The CDR3 nucleotides read TGTGCCAGCAGCGTAGAAGTTGGAGTTGTCTTGAATGAGCAGTTCTTC. Translation gives CASSVEVGVVLNEQFF.

This clone was seen just once. V usage is TRBV19 and J usage is TRBJ2-6; 15 bases agree with TRBD2. Germline CDR1 LNHDA, CDR2 SQIVND (reference sequence). This CDR3 has 17 residues. V lost 4 bases and J lost 4; bases outside the gene matches: 2. CDR3 residues: CASSRGTSGRGANVLTF. The CDR3 nucleotides read TGTGCCAGTAGTAGAGGGACTAGCGGGAGGGGGGCCAACGTCCTGACTTTC.

CDR3 loop: CASSQDLSSYAYEQYF. Written as DNA, the CDR3 is TGCGCCAGCAGCCAAGATCTCTCCAGCTACGCCTACGAGCAGTACTTC. V is TRBV4-3 and J is TRBJ2-7; D uncertain. The CDR3 length is 16 residues. Germline assignment: CDR1 LGHNA and CDR2 YSLEER. Deletions cut 0 bases from V and 2 bases from J, with 14 bases between.

CDR3 region: CASSFRRGYEQYF. The DNA for the CDR3 is TGTGCCAGCAGCTTTCGCAGGGGATACGAGCAGTACTTC. This chain uses TRBV7-2 with TRBJ2-7; tentatively, D is TRBD1 (6 bases). The germline V and J ends were trimmed by 3 bases and 4 bases, with 10 bases remaining between them. Germline assignment: CDR1 SGHTA and CDR2 FQGNSA. The CDR3 runs to 13 residues.

This chain joins TRBV5-1 and TRBJ2-3; perhaps TRBD1 as D (6 bases). The germline CDR1 and CDR2 sequences are SGHRS and YFSETQ. CDR3 length equals 16 residues. V gave up 6 bases and J gave up 0 bases, with 17 bases separating them. Written as DNA, the CDR3 is TGCGCCAGCACACTCAGGGGCGACACTAGCACAGATACGCAGTATTTT. The encoded protein is CASTLRGDTSTDTQYF. Variable domain in full (rest from reference TRBV5-1 and TRBJ2-3): KAGVTQTPRYLIKTRGQQVTLSCSPISGHRSVSWYQQTPGQGLQFLFEYFSETQRNKGNFPGRFSGRQFSNSRSEMNVSTLELGDSALYLCASTLRGDTSTDTQYFGPGTRLTVL.

The rearrangement joins TRBV4-2 to TRBJ2-2, with 7 bases identical to TRBD2. Germline CDR1 and CDR2: LGHNA and YNFKEQ. The V segment lost 5 bases and the J segment 6 bases; nucleotides outside the gene matches: 3. The length of the CDR3 is 13 residues. CDR3 protein: CASSERDPGELFF. CDR3 bases: TGTGCCAGCAGCGAGCGGGATCCCGGGGAGCTGTTTTTT.

This chain joins TRBV5-1 and TRBJ1-1; 10 bases line up with TRBD1. The CDR3 is made up of 13 amino acids. Losses at the gene ends were 4 bases for V and 8 bases for J; bases not matched to a gene: 5. Germline V gene sequence: CDR1 SGHRS, CDR2 YFSETQ. In DNA, the CDR3 is TGCGCCAGCAGCGCGGGACAGGGGAGGGAAGCTTTCTTT. Its translation: CASSAGQGREAFF.

The genes are TRBV6-6 and TRBJ2-5; 9 bases are shared with TRBD2. This CDR3 is 14 amino acids long. Germline V CDR1 and CDR2: MNHNY, SVGAGI (reference sequence). J was trimmed by 5 bases and V by 5 bases; bases with no gene match: 6. This chain's CDR3 is CASSSSGSDETQYF. The DNA of the CDR3 is TGTGCCAGCAGTAGTAGCGGGAGTGACGAGACCCAGTACTTC.

The V and J genes are TRBV7-2 and TRBJ1-4; D not certain. V was clipped by 5 bases and J by 7 bases, with 11 bases between them. CDR3 length equals 13 residues. Germline assignment: CDR1 SGHTA and CDR2 FQGNSA. Here the CDR3 DNA reads TGTGCCAGCAGCCTCGAGGTCGGTGAAAAACTGTTTTTT. It encodes CASSLEVGEKLFF.

This chain connects TRBV7-8 to TRBJ1-6; a possible D gene is TRBD1 (6 bases). Trimming shortened V by 2 bases and J by 4 bases, and 9 bases separated the two germline ends. The germline V gene has CDR1 SGHVS and CDR2 FQNEAQ. This CDR3 comprises 15 residues. CDR3: CASSLLGQYNSPLHF. Written as DNA, the CDR3 is TGTGCCAGCAGCTTACTTGGACAGTATAATTCACCCCTCCACTTT. Filled out from reference TRBV7-8 and TRBJ1-6, the complete variable domain reads GAGVSQSPRYKVAKRGQDVALRCDPISGHVSLFWYQQALGQGPEFLTYFQNEAQLDKSGLPSDRFFAERPEGSVSTLKIQRTQQEDSAVYLCASSLLGQYNSPLHFGNGTRLTVT.

The table lists this clone with a count of one. This chain connects TRBV19 to TRBJ1-2; D is possibly TRBD1 (6 bases). This CDR3 is 14 amino acids long. Germline V CDR1 and CDR2: LNHDA, SQIVND (reference sequence). Trimming shortened V by 8 bases and J by 1 base, and 14 bases separated the two germline ends. The CDR3: CASYPGHLNYGYTF. CDR3 in DNA: TGTGCCAGTTATCCGGGACACCTTAACTATGGCTACACCTTC. Full variable domain (rest looked up from reference TRBV19 and TRBJ1-2): DGGITQSPKYLFRKEGQNVTLSCEQNLNHDAMYWYRQDPGQGLRLIYYSQIVNDFQKGDIAEGYSVSREKKESFPLTVTSAQKNPTAFYLCASYPGHLNYGYTFGSGTRLTVV.